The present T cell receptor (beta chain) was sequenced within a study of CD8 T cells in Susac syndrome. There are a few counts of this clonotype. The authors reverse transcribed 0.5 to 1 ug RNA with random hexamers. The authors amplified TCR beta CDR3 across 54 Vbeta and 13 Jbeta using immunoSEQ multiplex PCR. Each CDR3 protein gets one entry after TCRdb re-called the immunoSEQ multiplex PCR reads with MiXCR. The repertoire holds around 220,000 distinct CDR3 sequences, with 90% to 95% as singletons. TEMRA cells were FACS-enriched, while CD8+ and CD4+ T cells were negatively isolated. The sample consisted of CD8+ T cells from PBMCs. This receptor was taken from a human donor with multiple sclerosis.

The DNA of the CDR3 is TGCGCCAGCAGCCAGGGCAACTCGCCCTCTTTGGCCCAGTACTTC. Protein sequence: CASSQGNSPSLAQYF. J is TRBJ2-5 and V is TRBV4-1; no firm D call. The V gene's germline CDR1 is MGHRA and CDR2 YSYEKL. The V end lost 3 bases, the J end lost 9 bases, and 20 bases lay between the germline ends. The CDR3 runs to 15 residues.